The 20 T cell receptor beta chains reported below all come from one sample, sequenced in a study of lymphopenia after photon versus proton radiotherapy. Measured with immunoSEQ multiplex PCR; TCRdb has only the in-frame clones, and not every one. The table has around 150,000 clones, about 88% seen once. Sequences were derived from peripheral blood, sampled from a patient treated with photon-based radiotherapy. All receptors derive from a man between 45 and 60 years old with gastric cancer.

V and J are TRBV28 and TRBJ1-1; D gene ambiguous. Germline V gives CDR1 MDHEN, CDR2 SYDVKM. The V gene lost 6 bases and the J gene lost 2 bases, with 13 bases spanning the gap. The CDR3 loop spans 14 amino acids. The CDR3 loop reads CASRLTVRNTEAFF. CDR3 bases: TGTGCCAGCAGACTCACCGTACGCAACACTGAAGCTTTCTTT.

CDR3 residues: CASSQDVVVLGDYWEQYF. The DNA for the CDR3 is TGCGCCAGCAGCCAAGATGTGGTAGTGTTGGGAGACTACTGGGAGCAGTACTTC. The chain combines TRBV4-3 with TRBJ2-7; maybe TRBD2 (5 bases). With 0 bases removed from V and 7 bases from J, the gap between germline ends came to 25 bases. From germline, CDR1 is LGHNA and CDR2 YSLEER. The CDR3 has 18 residues.

This clone was observed a single time. The V and J genes are TRBV5-6 and TRBJ2-7; a possible D gene is TRBD1 (6 bases). The germline CDR1 and CDR2 sequences are SGHDT and YYEEEE. The CDR3 spans 15 residues. V gave up 1 base and J gave up 2 bases, with 13 bases separating them. The CDR3, as DNA: TGTGCCAGCAGCTTGCAGGGGAAGGGGACCTACGAGCAGTACTTC. Translating it yields CASSLQGKGTYEQYF.

This clone was observed a few times. The genes are TRBV5-1 and TRBJ2-7; 9 nucleotides align to TRBD2. Germline CDR1 SGHRS, CDR2 YFSETQ. Unmatched junction bases numbered 12, after V lost 5 bases and J lost 6 bases. There are 15 residues in the CDR3. CDR3 nucleotide sequence: TGCGCCAGCAGGGCTGGGATAGCGGGAGTAGGCGAGCAGTACTTC. This encodes CASRAGIAGVGEQYF.

This chain links TRBV28 with TRBJ1-5; 7 bases agree with TRBD1. The V gene end was trimmed by 6 bases and the J gene end by 1 base; junction bases not matched to a gene: 6. This CDR3 has 15 residues. CDR1 is MDHEN and CDR2 is SYDVKM in the germline V gene. The CDR3 here is CASSQTGVSNQPQHF. As DNA, the CDR3 is TGTGCCAGCAGCCAAACAGGGGTGAGCAATCAGCCCCAGCATTTT.

The chain uses TRBV11-1 and TRBJ2-5, with TRBD1 identical over 7 bases. This CDR3 region has 13 residues. V lost 5 bases to trimming and J lost 2 bases; unmatched junction nucleotides: 2. Germline CDR1 SGHAT, CDR2 FQDESV (reference sequence). In DNA, the CDR3 is TGTGCCAGCAGCGCACAGGGGCAAGAGACCCAGTACTTC. Translation gives CASSAQGQETQYF.

This sequence joins TRBV18 and TRBJ2-7, with 8 nucleotides matching TRBD1. CDR1 and CDR2 (germline): KGHSH, LQKENI. The CDR3 length is 15 residues. V lost 3 bases, J lost 6 bases, and 10 bases stayed unmatched. The CDR3 nucleotides read TGTGCCAGCTCACCCACGGACGGACAGGGAGGCGAGCAGTACTTC. Translating it yields CASSPTDGQGGEQYF.

The V gene is TRBV19, the J gene TRBJ2-7, with D unclear. The CDR3 is 14 residues long. V lost 4 bases, J lost 0 bases, and 10 bases lay in between. Germline CDR1 and CDR2: LNHDA and SQIVND (reference sequence). CDR3 DNA: TGTGCCAGTAGTAACCGGGCTAGCTCCTACGAGCAGTACTTC. This gives the protein CASSNRASSYEQYF.

The V call is TRBV6-4, the J call TRBJ2-7; perhaps D is TRBD1 or TRBD2 (5 bases each). V dropped 2 bases and J dropped 2 bases, with 10 bases sitting between them. Looked up from germline, CDR1 is MRHNA and CDR2 is SNTAGT. The CDR3 is 14 residues long. The chain's CDR3 is CASSDRQTTYEQYF. In nucleotides, the CDR3 is TGTGCCAGCAGTGACAGACAGACTACCTACGAGCAGTACTTC.

The chain is built from TRBV11-1 and TRBJ1-2; no clear D gene. With 5 bases removed from V and 1 base from J, the gap between germline ends came to 14 bases. CDR3 length: 15 amino acids. Germline V CDR1 and CDR2: SGHAT, FQDESV (reference sequence). CDR3 amino acids: CASSPGTDDNYGYTF. The CDR3 DNA is TGTGCCAGCAGCCCGGGAACGGACGATAACTATGGCTACACCTTC. Supplemented by reference TRBV11-1 and TRBJ1-2, the full variable domain reads EAEVAQSPRYKITEKSQAVAFWCDPISGHATLYWYRQILGQGPELLVQFQDESVVDDSQLPKDRFSAERLKGVDSTLKIQPAELGDSAMYLCASSPGTDDNYGYTFGSGTRLTVV.

This chain uses TRBV19 with TRBJ1-1, with D tentatively TRBD1 (5 bases). V lost 5 bases and J lost 1, with 17 bases in between. Germline-derived CDR1 and CDR2 are LNHDA and SQIVND (reference sequence). The CDR3 has 16 amino acids. CDR3 coding DNA: TGTGCCAGTAGTGCCGGACCAGGGACGGGGAACACTGAAGCTTTCTTT. It is translated as CASSAGPGTGNTEAFF.

The V call is TRBV27, the J call TRBJ2-1; no clear D gene. Trimming removed 4 bases at V and 4 bases at J, with 8 bases between. The CDR3 spans 13 residues. The germline V gene has CDR1 MNHEY and CDR2 SMNVEV (reference sequence). DNA for the CDR3: TGTGCCAGCAGTTCCGCTGCATACAATGAGCAGTTCTTC. Amino acid sequence: CASSSAAYNEQFF.

The chain combines TRBV19 with TRBJ1-5; D may be TRBD1 (5 bases). The ends were cut back, 4 bases at V and 5 bases at J, with 12 bases in the middle. The CDR3 runs 14 residues. Germline assignment: CDR1 LNHDA and CDR2 SQIVND (reference sequence). CDR3 protein: CASSKTVGDQPQHF. The CDR3 DNA reads TGTGCCAGTAGTAAGACAGTGGGGGATCAGCCCCAGCATTTT.

This clone was recorded only once. The J gene is TRBJ2-2, the V gene TRBV29-1, with 10 bases aligning to TRBD1. Germline V gene sequence: CDR1 SQVTM, CDR2 ANQGSEA. This CDR3 has 16 residues. After removal of 6 bases from V and 1 base from J, the junction contained 8 bases not matched to a gene. The CDR3 DNA reads as TGCAGCGTCCGGGACAGGGGCCGGATGAACACCGGGGAGCTGTTTTTT. Its translation is CSVRDRGRMNTGELFF.

The chain employs TRBV7-2 and TRBJ2-7, with 7 bases lining up with TRBD1. This CDR3 spans 11 amino acids. With V trimmed by 5 bases and J by 7 bases, 2 bases remained unmatched. Germline lookup yields CDR1 SGHTA and CDR2 FQGNSA. CDR3 coding DNA: TGTGCCAGCAGCCAGGACAGGGAGCAGTACTTC. This translates into CASSQDREQYF.

CDR3 amino acids: CASRAPEKNEQFF. CDR3 nucleotides: TGTGCCAGCAGGGCCCCGGAAAAGAATGAGCAGTTCTTC. The chain has TRBV7-3 and TRBJ2-1; D unresolved. V was shortened by 6 bases and J by 7 bases, with 13 bases between the two germline ends. CDR1 is SGHTA, CDR2 FQGTGA, per germline. There are 13 residues in the CDR3.

The gene calls are TRBV10-3 and TRBJ1-5; TRBD1 agrees at 8 bases. Trimming removed 3 bases from V and 5 bases from J; junction bases left unmatched: 15. CDR3 length: 18 amino acids. The germline CDR1 and CDR2 sequences are ENHRY and SYGVKD. CDR3 coding DNA: TGTGCCATCAGTGACCGGGTTAGGGGACAGGATATCTATCAGCCCCAGCATTTT. This gives the protein CAISDRVRGQDIYQPQHF.

This clone was counted a single time. The chain has TRBV6-5 and TRBJ2-5; perhaps D is TRBD1 or TRBD2 (5 bases each). The germline gives CDR1 MNHEY, CDR2 SVGAGI. V lost 4 bases and J 7 bases, leaving 10 bases between the germline ends. This CDR3 is built from 12 residues. The CDR3 DNA follows: TGTGCCAGCAGTTCCCTGAGGGGGACCCAGTACTTC. This encodes CASSSLRGTQYF.

This chain links TRBV7-6 with TRBJ2-2; D is unclear. CDR1 and CDR2 from the germline V gene are SGHVS and FNYEAQ. The CDR3 is 11 amino acids. Trimming left V 6 bases short and J 7 bases short, with 6 bases between. This CDR3 is CASSFGGELFF. In nucleotides, the CDR3 is TGTGCCAGCAGTTTCGGCGGGGAGCTGTTTTTT.

The J gene is TRBJ2-1, the V gene TRBV6-6, with TRBD2 matching over 12 bases. The V and J ends lost 0 bases and 9 bases, in that order; junction bases with no gene match: 6. Germline CDR1 reads MNHNY; CDR2 reads SVGAGI (reference sequence). The CDR3 length is 16 residues. CDR3 loop: CASSYSRASGRGEQFF. For the CDR3, the DNA is TGTGCCAGCAGTTACTCCAGGGCTAGCGGGAGGGGTGAGCAGTTCTTC.